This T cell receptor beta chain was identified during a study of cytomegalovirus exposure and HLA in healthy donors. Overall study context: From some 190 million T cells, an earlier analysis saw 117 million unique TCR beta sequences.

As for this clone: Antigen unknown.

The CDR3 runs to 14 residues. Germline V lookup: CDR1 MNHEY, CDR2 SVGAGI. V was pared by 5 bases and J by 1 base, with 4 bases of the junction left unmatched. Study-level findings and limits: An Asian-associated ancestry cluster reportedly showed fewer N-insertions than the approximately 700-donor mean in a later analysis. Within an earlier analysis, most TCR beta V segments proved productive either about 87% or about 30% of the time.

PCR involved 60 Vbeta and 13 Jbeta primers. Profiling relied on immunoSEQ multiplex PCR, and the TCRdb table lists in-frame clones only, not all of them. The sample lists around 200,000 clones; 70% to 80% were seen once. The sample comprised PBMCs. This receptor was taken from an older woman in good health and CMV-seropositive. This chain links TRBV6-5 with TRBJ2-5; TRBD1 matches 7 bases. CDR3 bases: TGTGCCAGCAGTGAAGAGGGGGCCCAAGAGACCCAGTACTTC. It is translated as CASSEEGAQETQYF.